The rows below give T cell receptor beta chains drawn from one sample of a study of blood T cell repertoires in COVID-19. TCRdb's table, derived via immunoSEQ multiplex PCR, lists solely in-frame clones and lacks some. Here the sample spans approximately 300,000 clones, approximately 89% being singletons. The sequenced sample was PBMCs or T cells enriched from blood (not recorded which). These receptor sequences come from a woman between 18 and 29 years old who had recovered from COVID-19. Each CDR3 is given with its conserved first and last residue. The D gene is left open where the match is weak. A row's size may be missing; if present it is once, few, many or a size class.

clone size	D gene	V gene	J gene	CDR3 protein	CDR3 DNA
few	-	TRBV3-1/TRBV3-2	TRBJ1-2	CASFGRRGGYGYTF	TGTGCCAGCTTCGGCAGGAGGGGAGGCTATGGCTACACCTTC
-	TRBD2	TRBV4-2	TRBJ2-5	CASSQEHRGGETQYF	TGTGCCAGCAGCCAAGAGCACCGGGGGGGAGAGACCCAGTACTTC
few	TRBD1	TRBV5-1	TRBJ1-2	CASSLLRTGDYGYTF	TGCGCCAGCAGCTTGCTGAGGACAGGGGACTATGGCTACACCTTC
few	-	TRBV3-1/TRBV3-2	TRBJ1-2	CASSRGRGYTF	TGTGCCAGCAGCCGGGGCCGAGGCTACACCTTC
-	-	TRBV3-1/TRBV3-2	TRBJ1-2	CASSQDSGLGYGYTF	TGTGCCAGCAGCCAAGATTCTGGACTCGGCTATGGCTACACCTTC
-	-	TRBV6-5	TRBJ1-1	CASSLTGYTEAFF	TGTGCCAGCAGTTTAACAGGGTACACTGAAGCTTTCTTT
-	TRBD1	TRBV5-1	TRBJ2-3	CASSATGFGTDTQYF	TGCGCCAGCAGCGCGACAGGGTTTGGCACAGATACGCAGTATTTT
-	-	TRBV28	TRBJ2-1	CASSFSGTYNEQFF	TGTGCCAGCAGTTTCTCGGGGACCTACAATGAGCAGTTCTTC
-	-	TRBV5-5	TRBJ2-6	CASRKQGRAGANVLTF	TGTGCCAGCAGGAAACAGGGTCGGGCTGGGGCCAACGTCCTGACTTTC
-	-	TRBV11-2	TRBJ2-7	CASSLDLNLSEQYF	TGTGCCAGCAGCTTAGATTTGAACCTAAGCGAGCAGTACTTC
-	TRBD1	TRBV15	TRBJ1-4	CATSRDRRTGGEKLFF	TGTGCCACCAGCAGAGATAGACGGACAGGGGGTGAAAAACTGTTTTTT
-	-	TRBV7-2	TRBJ2-7	CASSPNSYEQYF	TGTGCCAGCAGCCCTAACTCCTACGAGCAGTACTTC
-	TRBD1	TRBV28	TRBJ2-6	CASSQGDTSGANVLTF	TGTGCCAGCAGTCAGGGGGATACCTCTGGGGCCAACGTCCTGACTTTC
-	-	TRBV30	TRBJ1-2	CACVNYGYTF	TGTGCCTGCGTTAACTATGGCTACACCTTC
-	TRBD1	TRBV28	TRBJ2-7	CASSLLDRGEQYF	TGTGCCAGCAGTTTACTTGACAGGGGGGAGCAGTACTTC
-	TRBD1	TRBV19	TRBJ1-2	CASSLRTGIGNYGYTF	TGTGCCAGTAGTTTACGGACAGGGATAGGCAACTATGGCTACACCTTC
-	TRBD2	TRBV7-9	TRBJ2-7	CASSPPGGGYEQYF	TGTGCCAGCAGCCCCCCGGGAGGGGGCTACGAGCAGTACTTC
once	TRBD1	TRBV10-2	TRBJ1-5	CASSRNRGDQPQHF	TGCGCCAGCAGCCGGAACAGGGGGGATCAGCCCCAGCATTTT
-	-	TRBV21-1	TRBJ2-5	CASSKALTGGYRNEETQYF	TGTGCCAGCAGCAAAGCTTTAACAGGGGGGTATAGGAACGAAGAGACCCAGTACTTC
-	TRBD2	TRBV5-8	TRBJ2-5	CASSRLAGGFGETQYF	TGTGCCAGCAGCCGATTAGCGGGGGGTTTTGGAGAGACCCAGTACTTC
once	-	TRBV3-1/TRBV3-2	TRBJ1-1	CASSQGDSGGTEAFF	TGTGCCAGCAGCCAAGGGGATTCGGGAGGCACTGAAGCTTTCTTT
-	-	TRBV7-5	TRBJ2-5	CVRSLASGNQETQYF	TGTGTCAGAAGCTTGGCTAGCGGGAACCAAGAGACCCAGTACTTC
-	-	TRBV25-1	TRBJ1-6	CASSEYGPRRTPLHF	TGTGCCAGCAGTGAATATGGGCCCCGGAGGACACCCCTCCACTTT
-	-	TRBV11-2	TRBJ1-1	CASSLLTGQNTEAFF	TGTGCCAGCAGCTTACTAACAGGACAGAACACTGAAGCTTTCTTT
-	TRBD2	TRBV9	TRBJ2-1	CASSVLAGATSSYNEQFF	TGTGCCAGCAGCGTTTTAGCGGGAGCCACTAGCTCCTACAATGAGCAGTTCTTC
-	TRBD2	TRBV11-2	TRBJ2-1	CASSGLTSISQFF	TGTGCCAGCAGCGGGCTGACTAGCATCTCCCAGTTCTTC
-	TRBD2	TRBV9	TRBJ2-1	CASSVGLAGTYSYNEQFF	TGTGCCAGCAGCGTAGGACTAGCGGGAACCTACTCCTACAATGAGCAGTTCTTC
-	-	TRBV28	TRBJ2-1	CASSLDRPAYNEQFF	TGTGCCAGCAGTTTAGACAGACCAGCCTACAATGAGCAGTTCTTC
-	TRBD2	TRBV5-4	TRBJ2-1	CASRQRPGLAGDNEQFF	TGTGCCAGCAGACAAAGGCCGGGACTAGCGGGGGACAATGAGCAGTTCTTC
many	TRBD1	TRBV4-3	TRBJ1-1	CASSLIIPGTGHRNTEAFF	TGCGCCAGCAGTCTAATAATCCCGGGGACAGGTCATCGGAACACTGAAGCTTTCTTT
-	TRBD2	TRBV9	TRBJ2-7	CASSHPLAGGTYEQYF	TGTGCCAGCAGCCACCCGCTAGCGGGAGGAACCTACGAGCAGTACTTC
-	TRBD1	TRBV11-2	TRBJ1-1	CASSLLDRVTEAFF	TGTGCCAGCAGCTTACTGGACAGGGTCACTGAAGCTTTCTTT
-	TRBD2	TRBV19	TRBJ2-7	CASSMEGGYEQYF	TGTGCCAGTAGTATGGAGGGAGGGTACGAGCAGTACTTC
few	-	TRBV7-9	TRBJ2-7	CASSLQGFMEQYF	TGTGCCAGCAGCTTACAGGGTTTTATGGAGCAGTACTTC
-	-	TRBV4-1	TRBJ2-7	CASSQDWQGQPHEQYF	TGCGCCAGCAGCCAAGATTGGCAGGGTCAACCTCACGAGCAGTACTTC
-	TRBD1	TRBV18	TRBJ1-4	CASSLRQGDEKLFF	TGTGCCAGCTCACTACGACAGGGGGATGAAAAACTGTTTTTT
-	TRBD1	TRBV5-4	TRBJ1-1	CASSTPLGQGVLNTEAFF	TGTGCCAGCAGCACCCCATTGGGACAGGGGGTTTTGAACACTGAAGCTTTCTTT
-	-	TRBV24-1	TRBJ2-5	CATSDDGGWETQYF	TGTGCCACCAGTGATGACGGCGGTTGGGAGACCCAGTACTTC
-	TRBD1	TRBV4-1	TRBJ2-5	CASSQVFGTGVQETQYF	TGCGCCAGCAGCCAAGTTTTCGGGACAGGGGTCCAAGAGACCCAGTACTTC
-	TRBD1	TRBV2	TRBJ2-3	CASSGTGSVYADTQYF	TGTGCCAGCAGTGGGACAGGGAGTGTTTATGCAGATACGCAGTATTTT